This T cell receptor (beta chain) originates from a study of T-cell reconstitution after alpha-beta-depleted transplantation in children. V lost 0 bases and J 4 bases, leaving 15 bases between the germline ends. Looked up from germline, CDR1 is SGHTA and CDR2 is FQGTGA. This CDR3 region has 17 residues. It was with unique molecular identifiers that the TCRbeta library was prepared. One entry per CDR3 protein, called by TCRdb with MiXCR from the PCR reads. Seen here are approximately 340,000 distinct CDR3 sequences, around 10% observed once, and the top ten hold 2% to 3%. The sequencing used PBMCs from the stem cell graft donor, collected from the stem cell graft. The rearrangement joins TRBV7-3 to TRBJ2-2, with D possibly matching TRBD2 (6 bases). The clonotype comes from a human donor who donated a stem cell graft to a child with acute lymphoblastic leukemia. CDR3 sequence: CASSLTGAGGSTGELFF. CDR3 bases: TGTGCCAGCAGCTTAACTGGGGCAGGAGGGAGCACCGGGGAGCTGTTTTTT. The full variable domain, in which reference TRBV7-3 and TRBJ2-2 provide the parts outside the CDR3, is GAGVSQTPSNKVTEKGKYVELRCDPISGHTALYWYRQSLGQGPEFLIYFQGTGAADDSGLPNDRFFAVRPEGSVSTLKIQRTERGDSAVYLCASSLTGAGGSTGELFFGEGSRLTVL.